Sequencing of this T cell receptor (beta chain) was carried out in a study of blood T cell repertoires in COVID-19. This clone was seen only a few times. The V gene's germline CDR1 is SNHLY and CDR2 FYNNEI. The CDR3 loop spans 13 amino acids. The V and J ends lost 6 bases and 8 bases, in that order; junction bases with no gene match: 4. Original handling: Estimated nucleated cell counts came from reference gene primer amplification. Assay used: immunoSEQ multiplex PCR; TCRdb lists only in-frame clones, some missing. D and trimming were read from the DNA, whereas the V and J calls and clone size are those reported in that table. The sample holds 110,000 or so clones, over 70% seen once.

The sequence was obtained from a man aged 50 to 60 with acute or convalescent COVID-19. This chain uses TRBV2 with TRBJ1-2; 12 positions agree with TRBD1. Sequences were obtained from peripheral blood. The CDR3 sequence: CASRTGTGGGYTF. The CDR3 bases are TGTGCCAGCAGAACTGGGACAGGGGGCGGCTACACCTTC.